This entry features one T cell receptor (beta chain) sequence. Its antigen is undetermined. These data are taken from a study of beta chain features in type 1 diabetes. Naive, central memory, regulatory and stem cell-like memory cells within the CD4+ compartment were sorted using CD45RO/CCR7/CD25/CD127/CD95/CD27. Purity above 95% was achieved in all sorted populations. From germline, CDR1 is SGHRS and CDR2 YFSETQ. This CDR3 is built from 14 residues. Unmatched junction bases numbered 3, after V lost 4 bases and J lost 2 bases. The study's findings and limits: A pattern of fewer insertions and more deletions at VDJ junctions was seen in type 1 diabetes patients.

Expressed TCRB transcripts were sequenced because the isolated RNA had all been reverse transcribed beforehand. Using immunoSEQ multiplex PCR, the repertoire was profiled, and TCRdb retains in-frame clones only, with some absent. Counted here are 250,000 to 300,000 clones, 8% occurring once; the ten biggest clones make up more than 1%. This chain uses TRBV5-1 with TRBJ2-7; 10 bases are shared with TRBD2. The sequence came from a woman between 18 and 29 years old in good health. The sequenced sample was central memory CD4+ T cells from blood. CDR3 in DNA: TGCGCCAGCAGCGGTAGCGGGAGGCCCTACGAGCAGTACTTC. This encodes CASSGSGRPYEQYF.